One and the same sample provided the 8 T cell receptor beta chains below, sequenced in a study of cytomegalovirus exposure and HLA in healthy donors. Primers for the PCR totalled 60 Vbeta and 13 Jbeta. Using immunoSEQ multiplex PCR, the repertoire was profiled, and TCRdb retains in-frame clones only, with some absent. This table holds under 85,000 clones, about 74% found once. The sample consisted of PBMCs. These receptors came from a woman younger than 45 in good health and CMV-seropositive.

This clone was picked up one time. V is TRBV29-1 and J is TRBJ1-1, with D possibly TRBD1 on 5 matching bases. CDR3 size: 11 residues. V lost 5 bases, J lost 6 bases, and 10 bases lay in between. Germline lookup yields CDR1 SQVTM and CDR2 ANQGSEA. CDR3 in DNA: TGCAGCGTTAAGGGGCACGCTGAAGCTTTCTTT. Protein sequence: CSVKGHAEAFF.

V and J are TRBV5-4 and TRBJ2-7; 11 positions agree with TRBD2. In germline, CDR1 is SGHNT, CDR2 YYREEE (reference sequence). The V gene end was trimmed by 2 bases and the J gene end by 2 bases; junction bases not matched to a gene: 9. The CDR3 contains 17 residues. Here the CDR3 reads CASSFSGRAMITYEQYF. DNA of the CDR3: TGTGCCAGCAGCTTTAGCGGGAGGGCCATGATAACCTACGAGCAGTACTTC.

CDR3: CSVARSNDEQFF. As DNA, the CDR3 is TGCAGCGTTGCTCGGTCAAATGATGAGCAGTTCTTC. The chain is built from TRBV29-1 and TRBJ2-1; no firm D call. The CDR3 totals 12 residues. Germline CDR1 SQVTM, CDR2 ANQGSEA. V was pared by 4 bases and J by 8 bases, with 12 bases between.

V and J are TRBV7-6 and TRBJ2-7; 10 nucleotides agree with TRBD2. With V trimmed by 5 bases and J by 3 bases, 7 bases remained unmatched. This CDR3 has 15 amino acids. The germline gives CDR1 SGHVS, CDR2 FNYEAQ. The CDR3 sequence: CASSETSGTDYEQYF. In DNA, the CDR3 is TGTGCCAGCAGCGAAACTAGCGGGACTGACTACGAGCAGTACTTC.

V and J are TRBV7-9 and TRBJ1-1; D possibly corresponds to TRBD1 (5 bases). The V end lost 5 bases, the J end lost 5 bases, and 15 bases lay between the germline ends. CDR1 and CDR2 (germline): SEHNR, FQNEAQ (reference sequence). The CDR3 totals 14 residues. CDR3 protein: CASSHLRGYTEAFF. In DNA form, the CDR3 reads TGTGCCAGCAGCCATTTAAGGGGATATACTGAAGCTTTCTTT.

The CDR3 loop is CASSWSTLGTEAFF. The CDR3 DNA reads as TGTGCCAGCAGCTGGTCTACCCTAGGCACTGAAGCTTTCTTT. The gene calls are TRBV7-2 and TRBJ1-1, with D unresolved. The CDR3 loop spans 14 amino acids. Trimming pared 4 bases from V and 4 bases from J, leaving 13 bases between. Germline V CDR1 and CDR2: SGHTA, FQGNSA.

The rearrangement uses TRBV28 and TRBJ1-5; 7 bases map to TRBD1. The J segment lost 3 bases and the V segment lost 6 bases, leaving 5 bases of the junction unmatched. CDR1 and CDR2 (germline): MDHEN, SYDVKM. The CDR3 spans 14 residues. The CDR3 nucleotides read TGTGCCAGCAGCCTGGGACAGTACAATCAGCCCCAGCATTTT. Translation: CASSLGQYNQPQHF.

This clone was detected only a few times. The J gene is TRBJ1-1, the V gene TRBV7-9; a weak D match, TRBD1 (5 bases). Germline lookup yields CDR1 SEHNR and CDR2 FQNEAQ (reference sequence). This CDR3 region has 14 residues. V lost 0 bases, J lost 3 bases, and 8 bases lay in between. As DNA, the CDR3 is TGTGCCAGCAGCTTAGCGGGGGAGGACACTGAAGCTTTCTTT. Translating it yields CASSLAGEDTEAFF.